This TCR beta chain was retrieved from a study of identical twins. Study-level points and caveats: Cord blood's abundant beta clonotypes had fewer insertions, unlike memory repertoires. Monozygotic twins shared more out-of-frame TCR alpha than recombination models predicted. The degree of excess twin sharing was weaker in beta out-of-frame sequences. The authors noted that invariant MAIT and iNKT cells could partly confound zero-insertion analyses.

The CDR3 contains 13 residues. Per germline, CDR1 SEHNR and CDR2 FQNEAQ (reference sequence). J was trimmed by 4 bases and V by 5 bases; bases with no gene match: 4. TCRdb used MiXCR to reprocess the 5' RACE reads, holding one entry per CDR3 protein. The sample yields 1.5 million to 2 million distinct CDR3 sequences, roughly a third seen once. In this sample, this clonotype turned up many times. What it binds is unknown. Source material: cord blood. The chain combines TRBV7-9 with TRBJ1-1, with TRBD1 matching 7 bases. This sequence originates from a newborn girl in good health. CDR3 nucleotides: TGTGCCAGCAGCCCGGGGACAGCCACTGAAGCTTTCTTT. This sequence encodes CASSPGTATEAFF.